Included here is one TCR beta chain sequence, with context. Deep was the level at which the assay was run. Sorted-subset replicate PCR reactions were performed with around 210 ng DNA, corresponding to tens of thousands of T cell genomes. This table comes from immunoSEQ multiplex PCR, and its TCRdb copy is limited to in-frame clones, with some not included. The table lists around 83,000 clones, about 65% of them singletons, with roughly half in the top ten. The data were obtained in a study of shared clonotypes between healthy human individuals. Trimming removed 4 bases at V and 4 bases at J, with 8 bases between. CDR1 is MDHEN, CDR2 SYDVKM, per germline. The CDR3 contains 12 residues.

The chain joins TRBV28 to TRBJ2-7; D is ambiguous. Source material: memory CD8+ T cells sorted from blood. The subset here: CD45RO+ cells pooled with CCR7-negative TemRA cells. The origin of this receptor is a man aged 25-40 years in good health. CDR3 bases: TGTGCCAGCAGTTACTTGGATTACGAGCAGTACTTC. Its translation is CASSYLDYEQYF.